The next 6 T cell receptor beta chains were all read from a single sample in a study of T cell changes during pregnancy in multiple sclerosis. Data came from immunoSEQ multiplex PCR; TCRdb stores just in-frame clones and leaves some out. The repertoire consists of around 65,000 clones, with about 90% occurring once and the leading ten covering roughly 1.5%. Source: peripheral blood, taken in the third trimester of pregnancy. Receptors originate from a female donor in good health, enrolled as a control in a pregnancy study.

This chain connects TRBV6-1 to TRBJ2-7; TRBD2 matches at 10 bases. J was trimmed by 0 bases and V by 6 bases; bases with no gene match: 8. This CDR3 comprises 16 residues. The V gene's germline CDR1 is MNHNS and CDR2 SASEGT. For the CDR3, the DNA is TGTGCCAGCAGGGAAACTAGCGGGGTGAACTCCTACGAGCAGTACTTC. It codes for CASRETSGVNSYEQYF.

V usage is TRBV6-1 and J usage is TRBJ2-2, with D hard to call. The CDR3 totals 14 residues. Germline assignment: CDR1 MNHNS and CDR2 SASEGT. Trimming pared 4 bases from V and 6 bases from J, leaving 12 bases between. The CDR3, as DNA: TGTGCCAGCAGTGGATTCTCGGGTCCCGGGGAGCTGTTTTTT. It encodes CASSGFSGPGELFF.

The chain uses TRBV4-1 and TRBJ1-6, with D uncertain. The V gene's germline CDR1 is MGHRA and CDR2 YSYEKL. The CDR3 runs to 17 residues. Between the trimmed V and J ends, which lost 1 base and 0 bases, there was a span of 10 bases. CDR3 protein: CASSQGRESSYNSPLHF. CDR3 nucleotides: TGCGCCAGCAGCCAAGGAAGAGAAAGCTCCTATAATTCACCCCTCCACTTT.

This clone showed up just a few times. The CDR3 here is CASSDWARGAFGWYGYTF. The CDR3 bases are TGTGCCAGCAGTGACTGGGCCAGGGGCGCCTTCGGGTGGTATGGCTACACCTTC. This sequence joins TRBV25-1 and TRBJ1-2; tentative D call: TRBD1 (6 bases). The CDR3 length is 18 residues. CDR1 and CDR2 (germline): MGHDK, SYGVNS. The ends were cut back, 3 bases at V and 5 bases at J, with 25 bases in the middle.

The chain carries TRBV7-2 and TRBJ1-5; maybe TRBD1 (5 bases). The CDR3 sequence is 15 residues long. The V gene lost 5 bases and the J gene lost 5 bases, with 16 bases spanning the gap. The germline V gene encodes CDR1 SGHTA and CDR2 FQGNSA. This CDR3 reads CASSLWGAPDQPQHF. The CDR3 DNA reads TGTGCCAGCAGCCTCTGGGGCGCACCCGATCAGCCCCAGCATTTT.

The CDR3: CASSLTDVRLDVNTDTQYF. CDR3 nucleotide sequence: TGTGCCAGCAGCTTAACCGACGTCCGACTAGACGTTAACACAGATACGCAGTATTTT. This chain links TRBV7-9 with TRBJ2-3, with a possible D match to TRBD2 (6 bases). Trimming took 2 bases from V and 2 from J, leaving 23 bases between them. Germline-derived CDR1 and CDR2 are SEHNR and FQNEAQ (reference sequence). The CDR3 totals 19 residues.